The clone carrying this T cell receptor (beta chain) was seen a handful of times. The data stem from a study of blood T cells in healthy people across ages. From germline, CDR1 is SNHLY and CDR2 FYNNEI. The CDR3 has 14 residues. J was trimmed by 5 bases and V by 10 bases; bases with no gene match: 9. For the second PCR, which ran for roughly 7 to 11 cycles, a sample-barcoded 5' primer and a J-beta primer mix were used. TCRdb fed the 5' RACE reads into MiXCR, producing one record per CDR3 protein. Among 1.5 million to 2 million distinct CDR3 sequences listed, roughly 49% were seen once. Sequences were obtained from blood. The clonotype originates from a woman aged 35 to 49 in good health. The chain uses TRBV2 and TRBJ1-2; 11 bases map to TRBD1. The CDR3 DNA is TGTGCCACCACGAGGACAGGGGGCCCTTATGGCTACACCTTC. This codes for CATTRTGGPYGYTF.